This T cell receptor (beta chain) is from a study of cytotoxic CD8 clonotypes in ibrutinib-treated CLL listed by TCRdb under 2021. With respect to the entire study: The cohort included approximately 15 treatment-naive and eleven to twelve relapsed/refractory patients; 17 were IGHV unmutated. Response samples were taken after a median of 12 months on treatment, ranging from about 6 to 40 months. Cryopreserved peripheral blood mononuclear cells were collected at three points: before therapy, at response, and at either sustained remission or disease progression. On average, each sample yielded 250,000 to 300,000 productive templates and under 95,000 productive rearrangements. Patients were still on ibrutinib when every remission and progressive disease sample was collected. Partial responses were observed in about 24 patients and complete responses in 2; after a median follow-up of 68 months, remission was maintained in approximately 14 patients and progression was observed in some 12. Longitudinal samples were obtainable from about 30% of the 86 participants in the trial.

Each clonotype received, on average, approximately 9.9x coverage in deep resolution sequencing performed on a MiSeq, where the target depth lay between 1 in 1 million and 1 in 200,000 T cells. TCR beta libraries were generated with the immunoSEQ hsTCRB Kit. The source study handled its data this way. Data were analyzed with ImmunoSEQ Data Assistant and ImmunoSEQ Analyzer, with V, D and J genes assigned per IMGT definitions. Clonality, with values ranging from 0 to 1, was calculated as one minus the normalized Shannon entropy of productive rearrangement frequencies. Only overrepresented clonotypes making up at least 0.05% of each patient's repertoire were included in the public clonotype analysis. Repertoires from some 14 age-matched healthy donors in immuneACCESS were used as clonality controls. As stored in TCRdb, this immuneACCESS dataset retains in-frame rearrangements with V and J assigned. A fraction of the clones does not appear; measured against another copy, unresolved V genes explain less than half of the discrepancy, and the remainder lacks a known reason. V and J calls and clone size are those listed in that table; D and trimming were worked out from the DNA. A total of over 95,000 clones appear in this sample, approximately 58% of them only once. The top ten clones comprise approximately 35% of the sample.

On the study overall, not on this receptor specifically: At baseline, clonality was higher than in age-matched healthy donors and showed a strong correlation with circulating CD8+ T-cell counts. Clonality rose at ibrutinib response, remained stable during sustained remission, and dropped back toward baseline at progression. Sustained-remission and progressing patients did not have matched sampling times, and lymph node repertoires were not examined. Public clonotypes were rare and either contracted or stayed stable during treatment, and the rise in clonality at ibrutinib response reflected the expansion of private clonotypes.

Only a few counts were recorded for this clone. Its antigen target is currently unknown. The sample holds no much larger clone one base away, and base qualities are not on file. The germline V gene supplies CDR1 MNHEY and CDR2 SVGAGI. Including the terminal cysteine and phenylalanine, the CDR3 comprises 15 residues. Only the CDR3 DNA stays, 45 bases, in frame from base 1. The germline ends are 20 bases apart after V is trimmed by 7 bases and J by 5 bases. Explained via the paper, the time point label denotes: around 25 months on ibrutinib. For TCR beta library preparation, roughly 2 micrograms of genomic DNA were extracted from the cryopreserved PBMCs. Longitudinal blood samples from CLL patients on ibrutinib monotherapy were analyzed using high-throughput TCR beta sequencing. The patients took part in an open-label, single-center phase 2 trial of ibrutinib monotherapy.

The sequence was collected from a human donor with chronic lymphocytic leukemia. The rearranged chain carries TRBV6-5 and TRBJ2-5, with a weak D call of TRBD1 (6 bases match). This specimen was PBMCs, taken after 24 months of ibrutinib treatment. The DNA sequence is given as TGTGCCAGCACCAGGGGCAGAGGACTTCAGGAGACCCAGTACTTC. Its amino acids are CASTRGRGLQETQYF.